The TCR beta chain under discussion was sequenced for a study of cytomegalovirus exposure and HLA in healthy donors. Study background: In an early release, HLA-typed donors contributed some 88 million unique TCR sequences. Study findings and constraints: In vitro work confirmed that a few CMV-associated chains recognize CMV antigens.

Deletions cut 7 bases from V and 5 bases from J, with 9 bases between. Per germline, CDR1 SNHLY and CDR2 FYNNEI. There are 11 residues in the CDR3. Concerning this clone: What it recognizes is unknown.

Both 60 Vbeta primers and 13 Jbeta primers went into the PCR. Clones were read by immunoSEQ multiplex PCR, and TCRdb kept only the in-frame ones, dropping some. Counted here are 130,000 or so clones, 78% occurring once; the ten biggest clones make up about 1.5%. This chain joins TRBV2 and TRBJ2-7; a possible D gene is TRBD2 (5 bases). The material sequenced was PBMCs. The clonotype originates from a woman aged 18-29 years in good health and CMV-seronegative. The CDR3 DNA reads TGTGCCAGCAATCTAGCACACGAGCAGTACTTC. The encoded protein is CASNLAHEQYF.